The 26 T cell receptor beta chains below all came from one sample that was sequenced in a study of T cell changes during pregnancy in multiple sclerosis (dated by TCRdb to between 2018 and 2021). The library was obtained by the immunoSEQ multiplex PCR assay. TCRdb re-hosts the immuneACCESS table, in-frame sequences only. Its copies lack some clones; in the studies checked, an unresolved V gene accounts for under half of them, and the cause for the rest is not known. This sample comprises roughly 40,000 clones, roughly nine tenths of them detected only once. The leading ten clones occupy approximately 0.5% of the sample. The source material was CD4+ T cells from peripheral blood mononuclear cells, sampled in the first trimester of pregnancy. The receptors here all came from a female donor with multiple sclerosis, enrolled in a pregnancy study.

The gene calls are TRBV5-6 and TRBJ1-2; tentative D call: TRBD1 (5 bases). CDR1 is SGHDT and CDR2 is YYEEEE in the germline V gene. V lost 0 bases, J lost 5 bases, and 17 bases lay in between. CDR3 size: 16 residues. The CDR3 coding sequence is TGTGCCAGCAGCTTGGAAGGATCAGGGTCCTATTATGGCTACACCTTC. Encoded protein: CASSLEGSGSYYGYTF.

The chain is built from TRBV18 and TRBJ2-1; tentative D call: TRBD1 (5 bases). V was clipped by 3 bases and J by 5 bases, with 11 bases between them. Germline loops: CDR1 KGHSH, CDR2 LQKENI. The CDR3 has 14 residues. The DNA of the CDR3 is TGTGCCAGCTCACCGCAGGACACTAACAATGAGCAGTTCTTC. It yields the protein CASSPQDTNNEQFF. Based on the CDR3 plus reference TRBV18 and TRBJ2-1, the full variable domain is NAGVMQNPRHLVRRRGQEARLRCSPMKGHSHVYWYRQLPEEGLKFMVYLQKENIIDESGMPKERFSAEFPKEGPSILRIQQVVRGDSAAYFCASSPQDTNNEQFFGPGTRLTVL.

The chain carries TRBV4-2 and TRBJ2-3, with 7 bases that match TRBD2. CDR3 length: 16 residues. From germline, CDR1 is LGHNA and CDR2 YNFKEQ. V was pared by 0 bases and J by 2 bases, with 5 bases of the junction left unmatched. The CDR3 coding sequence is TGTGCCAGCAGCCAAGACTACCGGGGGGACACAGATACGCAGTATTTT. It yields the protein CASSQDYRGDTDTQYF.

The chain has TRBV19 and TRBJ1-5; maybe TRBD1 (6 bases). CDR3 length: 13 amino acids. V was clipped by 4 bases and J by 11 bases, with 15 bases between them. Looked up from germline, CDR1 is LNHDA and CDR2 is SQIVND (reference sequence). CDR3 in DNA: TGTGCCAGTAGTAGCTCCTCAGGGGTTTCCCAGCATTTT. This codes for CASSSSSGVSQHF.

The chain couples TRBV10-2 to TRBJ1-2; the D gene is possibly TRBD1 (6 bases). V lost 4 bases, J lost 7 bases, and 19 bases lay in between. The CDR3 is 15 amino acids. Germline V lookup: CDR1 WSHSY, CDR2 SAAADI. CDR3 sequence reads: CASSVGDTYLGGYTF. The DNA of the CDR3 is TGCGCCAGCAGTGTTGGGGACACCTACCTGGGTGGCTACACCTTC.

The chain is built from TRBV6-5 and TRBJ2-7; D call uncertain. The CDR3 covers 14 residues. Germline V gene sequence: CDR1 MNHEY, CDR2 SVGAGI. The V end was cut by 6 bases, the J end by 1 base, with 13 bases between. For the CDR3, the DNA is TGTGCCAGCAGCTCATTCGCGAGATCCTACGAGCAGTACTTC. Translated: CASSSFARSYEQYF.

The rearrangement uses TRBV14 and TRBJ1-1, with D hard to call. V shed 0 bases and J shed 0 bases, with 8 bases lying between them. The CDR3 covers 15 residues. CDR1 and CDR2 (germline): SGHDN, FVKESK. The CDR3 sequence: CASSQDPQMNTEAFF. The CDR3 coding sequence is TGTGCCAGCAGCCAAGATCCGCAGATGAACACTGAAGCTTTCTTT. The whole variable domain, filled in from reference TRBV14 and TRBJ1-1, reads EAGVTQFPSHSVIEKGQTVTLRCDPISGHDNLYWYRRVMGKEIKFLLHFVKESKQDESGMPNNRFLAERTGGTYSTLKVQPAELEDSGVYFCASSQDPQMNTEAFFGQGTRLTVV.

The chain joins TRBV5-4 to TRBJ2-3; 9 bases match TRBD1. The CDR3 is 17 amino acids. Unmatched junction bases numbered 11, after V lost 2 bases and J lost 4 bases. The germline gives CDR1 SGHNT, CDR2 YYREEE (reference sequence). In DNA form, the CDR3 reads TGTGCCAGCAGCTTCCCCGGGACAGGGTTTAGCGCAGATACGCAGTATTTT. Protein product: CASSFPGTGFSADTQYF.

The chain uses TRBV5-6 and TRBJ2-7; the D gene is possibly TRBD1 (6 bases). Germline V CDR1 and CDR2: SGHDT, YYEEEE. Trimming took 4 bases from V and 2 from J, leaving 16 bases between them. The CDR3 runs to 15 residues. In DNA form, the CDR3 reads TGTGCCAGCAGCCTTGGGACACCCTCGGCCTACGAGCAGTACTTC. Translation: CASSLGTPSAYEQYF.

The chain is built from TRBV19 and TRBJ2-5, with 9 bases aligning to TRBD2. The V gene end was trimmed by 3 bases and the J gene end by 2 bases; junction bases not matched to a gene: 13. CDR3 length: 18 residues. Germline V gives CDR1 LNHDA, CDR2 SQIVND (reference sequence). The CDR3 reads CASSIVIAGAPRQETQYF. The CDR3 DNA sequence: TGTGCCAGTAGTATTGTAATAGCGGGAGCCCCCCGGCAAGAGACCCAGTACTTC.

About this clone: It is unclear where the CDR3 begins or ends on the DNA, so no DNA is shown, and the CDR3 is as TCRdb lists it. The V and J genes are TRBV9 and TRBJ2-1; no check of the table's D call, TRBD2, against the DNA was made. Germline V lookup: CDR1 SGDLS, CDR2 YYNGEE. The CDR3 has 13 residues if both end residues are counted. The CDR3 reads CASSVASGSSKFF.

V gene TRBV7-2 combines with J gene TRBJ1-2; a possible D gene is TRBD1 (5 bases). V lost 4 bases and J lost 1, with 10 bases in between. Germline CDR1 is SGHTA and CDR2 is FQGNSA. The CDR3 runs 14 residues. The chain's CDR3 is CASSSRQINYGYTF. DNA of the CDR3: TGTGCCAGCAGCTCCCGACAGATTAACTATGGCTACACCTTC.

The chain joins TRBV5-4 to TRBJ2-5; 9 bases line up with TRBD2. This CDR3 comprises 15 residues. V dropped 3 bases and J dropped 3; count of bases not matched to a gene: 6. The germline gives CDR1 SGHNT, CDR2 YYREEE (reference sequence). CDR3 loop: CASSSGLASEETQYF. The CDR3 DNA reads as TGTGCCAGCAGCTCTGGACTAGCGTCCGAAGAGACCCAGTACTTC.

This chain joins TRBV19 and TRBJ2-1, with TRBD2 matching 7 bases. CDR1 LNHDA and CDR2 SQIVND come from the germline V gene (reference sequence). This CDR3 spans 15 amino acids. Losses at the gene ends were 6 bases for V and 5 bases for J; bases not matched to a gene: 10. DNA for the CDR3: TGTGCCAGTAGGTCCCGGACTAGAGATAACAATGAGCAGTTCTTC. It yields the protein CASRSRTRDNNEQFF.

This sequence joins TRBV7-2 and TRBJ1-1; no clear D gene. The CDR3 consists of 14 residues. The germline V and J ends were trimmed by 1 base and 1 base, with 7 bases remaining between them. CDR1 and CDR2 from the germline V gene are SGHTA and FQGNSA. The CDR3 spells CASSLVYQNTEAFF. DNA for the CDR3: TGTGCCAGCAGCTTAGTCTACCAGAACACTGAAGCTTTCTTT.

The chain joins TRBV5-1 to TRBJ2-3; TRBD2 matches 7 bases. V dropped 1 base and J dropped 0; count of bases not matched to a gene: 2. The CDR3 has 15 residues. The V gene's germline CDR1 is SGHRS and CDR2 YFSETQ. The CDR3 here is CASSLQRGSTDTQYF. The CDR3 bases are TGCGCCAGCAGCTTGCAGCGGGGTAGCACAGATACGCAGTATTTT.

The V gene is TRBV5-4, the J gene TRBJ2-7; 12 bases are a match to TRBD2. The CDR3 runs 14 residues. Germline CDR1 is SGHNT and CDR2 is YYREEE (reference sequence). The junction had 1 base not matched to a gene; V was cut back by 5 bases and J by 1 base. The CDR3 protein is CASRLAGGSYEQYF. CDR3 sequence (DNA): TGTGCCAGCAGGCTAGCGGGGGGGTCCTACGAGCAGTACTTC.

This rearrangement joins TRBV4-1 to TRBJ1-5, with 8 positions matching TRBD1. The CDR3 consists of 15 residues. Trimming at V came to 5 bases and at J to 0 bases, leaving 3 bases not matched to a gene. The germline CDR1 and CDR2 sequences are MGHRA and YSYEKL. The DNA of the CDR3 is TGCGCCAGCAGCACAGGGGGGATTAGCAATCAGCCCCAGCATTTT. Translating it yields CASSTGGISNQPQHF.

The chain couples TRBV27 to TRBJ1-1; TRBD1 might be the D (5 bases). The germline V and J ends were trimmed by 6 bases and 3 bases, with 17 bases remaining between them. Germline loops: CDR1 MNHEY, CDR2 SMNVEV (reference sequence). This CDR3 has 15 residues. CDR3 coding DNA: TGTGCCAGCAGGGATCCGGGGGGGGGTTACACTGAAGCTTTCTTT. This encodes CASRDPGGGYTEAFF.

V and J are TRBV5-1 and TRBJ2-3, with D tentatively TRBD1 (5 bases). V was cut by 7 bases and J by 7 bases, with 10 bases left in between. The CDR3 extends over 11 amino acids. Germline CDR1 reads SGHRS; CDR2 reads YFSETQ. CDR3 amino acids: CASSNRNTQYF. As DNA, the CDR3 is TGCGCCAGCTCCAACAGGAATACGCAGTATTTT.

The chain recombines TRBV19 with TRBJ1-5, with D perhaps matching TRBD1 (6 bases). This CDR3 has 17 residues. V lost 0 bases, J lost 5 bases, and 17 bases lay in between. The germline CDR1 and CDR2 sequences are LNHDA and SQIVND (reference sequence). The chain's CDR3 is CASSIDRVRGRDQPQHF. The CDR3 coding sequence is TGTGCCAGTAGTATAGATCGAGTCAGGGGACGGGATCAGCCCCAGCATTTT.

The chain uses TRBV4-3 and TRBJ1-5; maybe TRBD1 (6 bases). The germline gives CDR1 LGHNA, CDR2 YSLEER. The CDR3 totals 16 residues. V shed 2 bases and J shed 1 base, with 12 bases lying between them. CDR3 bases: TGCGCCAGCAGCCAATCGACAGGAGGCAGCAATCAGCCCCAGCATTTT. This encodes CASSQSTGGSNQPQHF.

This chain links TRBV9 with TRBJ2-1; D ambiguous. This CDR3 has 13 amino acids. V lost 5 bases to trimming and J lost 8 bases, with 14 bases between them. CDR1 and CDR2 from the germline V gene are SGDLS and YYNGEE. CDR3 region: CASSPPSSYEQFF. The CDR3 DNA is TGTGCCAGCAGTCCCCCGTCCTCGTATGAGCAGTTCTTC.

This chain links TRBV29-1 with TRBJ2-3, with 9 bases identical to TRBD1. The ends lost 6 bases at V and 0 bases at J; junction bases unmatched: 10. CDR3 size: 16 residues. The germline V gene encodes CDR1 SQVTM and CDR2 ANQGSEA. The CDR3 region is CSVRPGTGSSTDTQYF. CDR3 coding DNA: TGCAGCGTCCGTCCCGGGACAGGGTCTAGCACAGATACGCAGTATTTT.

V is TRBV5-6 and J is TRBJ2-4; tentatively, D is TRBD2 (7 bases). This CDR3 spans 17 amino acids. Trimming took off 0 bases at V and 0 bases at J, with 13 bases between the two ends. Germline CDR1 is SGHDT and CDR2 is YYEEEE. CDR3 region: CASSLVGGALAKNIQYF. For the CDR3, the DNA is TGTGCCAGCAGCTTGGTTGGGGGGGCTTTAGCCAAAAACATTCAGTACTTC.

The rearrangement links TRBV5-1 to TRBJ1-3, with 7 bases matching TRBD1. Germline CDR1 SGHRS, CDR2 YFSETQ. With V trimmed by 0 bases and J by 0 bases, 0 bases remained unmatched. This CDR3 region has 15 residues. The CDR3 is CASSLGDSSGNTIYF. CDR3 coding DNA: TGCGCCAGCAGCTTGGGGGACAGCTCTGGAAACACCATATATTTT.